Below are 28 T cell receptor beta chains sequenced from a single sample in a study of blood T cell repertoires in COVID-19. Repertoires were generated with immunoSEQ multiplex PCR, while TCRdb's copy carries only in-frame clones and drops some. The top ten clones hold roughly 3.2% of a sample with roughly 190,000 clones, roughly 83% of them seen once. The sample comprised PBMCs or T cells enriched from blood (not recorded which). Receptors were obtained from a woman in her 30s who had recovered from COVID-19.

V gene TRBV5-1 combines with J gene TRBJ1-4; TRBD1 agrees at 8 bases. V gave up 1 base and J gave up 8 bases; unmatched junction bases: 13. Germline-derived CDR1 and CDR2 are SGHRS and YFSETQ. The CDR3 has 17 amino acids. CDR3 DNA sequence: TGCGCCAGCAGCTTGCGCGTACTTGGACAGGGAGGCGAAAAACTGTTTTTT. Amino acid sequence: CASSLRVLGQGGEKLFF.

The J gene is TRBJ1-1, the V gene TRBV28; D might be TRBD1 (6 bases). Germline values: CDR1 MDHEN, CDR2 SYDVKM. V was shortened by 7 bases and J by 0 bases, with 21 bases between the two germline ends. The CDR3 spans 17 residues. CDR3: CASTVSGRGGMNTEAFF. DNA for the CDR3: TGTGCCAGCACCGTTAGCGGCAGGGGAGGGATGAACACTGAAGCTTTCTTT.

The chain uses TRBV6-2 or TRBV6-3 and TRBJ1-1; D remains unclear. In germline, CDR1 is MNHEY, CDR2 SVGEGT. The CDR3 has 14 amino acids. V was shortened by 6 bases and J by 2 bases, with 13 bases between the two germline ends. This CDR3 reads CASSLQRVNTEAFF. The CDR3 DNA is TGTGCCAGCAGCCTGCAACGAGTAAACACTGAAGCTTTCTTT.

In DNA form, the CDR3 reads TGTGCCAGTCGACCGAGACAGGTGCCCTATGGCTACACCTTC. Residues: CASRPRQVPYGYTF. The V call is TRBV19, the J call TRBJ1-2, with TRBD1 as a possible D gene (6 bases). CDR1 is LNHDA and CDR2 is SQIVND in the germline V gene (reference sequence). V lost 8 bases, J lost 4 bases, and 17 bases lay in between. This CDR3 is built from 14 residues.

This sequence joins TRBV29-1 and TRBJ1-3, with a possible D match to TRBD1 (5 bases). CDR1 SQVTM and CDR2 ANQGSEA come from the germline V gene. Trimming removed 0 bases from V and 5 bases from J, with 11 bases in between. The CDR3 is 14 amino acids. The CDR3 coding sequence is TGCAGCGTTGAAGACGGACACCGAAGAAACACCATATATTTT. It codes for CSVEDGHRRNTIYF.

The chain is built from TRBV27 and TRBJ2-1; 7 nucleotides agree with TRBD2. V gave up 5 bases and J gave up 4 bases; unmatched junction bases: 11. The germline V gene encodes CDR1 MNHEY and CDR2 SMNVEV (reference sequence). The CDR3 extends over 16 amino acids. CDR3 in amino acids: CASSPRWERDYNEQFF. For the CDR3, the DNA is TGTGCCAGCAGTCCCCGGTGGGAGCGGGATTACAATGAGCAGTTCTTC.

This chain connects TRBV9 to TRBJ2-7; 15 nucleotides match TRBD2. Germline values: CDR1 SGDLS, CDR2 YYNGEE. V lost 3 bases, J lost 5 bases, and 9 bases stayed unmatched. CDR3 length: 17 amino acids. The CDR3, as DNA: TGTGCCAGCAGCGCCGGACTAGCGGGAGGGCCTCAGGACGAGCAGTACTTC. It is translated as CASSAGLAGGPQDEQYF.

J is TRBJ2-7 and V is TRBV11-3; TRBD2 matches at 7 bases. The CDR3 is 14 residues long. Germline assignment: CDR1 SGHNT and CDR2 YENEEA. V was clipped by 5 bases and J by 3 bases; unmatched bases: 7. The CDR3, as DNA: TGTGCCAGCAGCCCATATGGCGGGAGCTACGAGCAGTACTTC. Its translation: CASSPYGGSYEQYF.

The V call is TRBV2, the J call TRBJ1-1, with 8 bases fitting TRBD1. The CDR3 spans 15 residues. From germline, CDR1 is SNHLY and CDR2 FYNNEI. Trimming took 4 bases from V and 0 from J; bases not matched to a gene: 4. The CDR3 reads CASSGQGIMNTEAFF. For the CDR3, the DNA is TGTGCCAGCAGTGGACAGGGGATCATGAACACTGAAGCTTTCTTT.

The chain's CDR3 is CASSTLAGANQETQYF. The CDR3 bases are TGTGCCAGCTCAACCCTAGCGGGGGCGAACCAAGAGACCCAGTACTTC. The chain recombines TRBV18 with TRBJ2-5, with 10 bases fitting TRBD2. V lost 5 bases to trimming and J lost 0 bases; unmatched junction nucleotides: 6. CDR3 length: 16 amino acids. CDR1 and CDR2 (germline): KGHSH, LQKENI.

The CDR3 loop is CASNRAGPSYEQYF. The CDR3, as DNA: TGTGCCAGCAATAGAGCGGGACCCTCCTACGAGCAGTACTTC. This chain uses TRBV6-5 with TRBJ2-7; 7 bases align to TRBD2. This CDR3 contains 14 residues. Trimming cost V 7 bases and J 0 bases; bases outside gene matches: 6. Looked up from germline, CDR1 is MNHEY and CDR2 is SVGAGI.

This clone is a singleton in its sample. The chain has TRBV6-5 and TRBJ2-7; D might be TRBD2 (5 bases). Looked up from germline, CDR1 is MNHEY and CDR2 is SVGAGI. Trimming removed 8 bases from V and 2 bases from J, with 16 bases in between. The CDR3 runs to 14 residues. The chain's CDR3 is CASLKLGSAYEQYF. The CDR3 bases are TGTGCCAGCCTAAAATTGGGTAGCGCCTACGAGCAGTACTTC.

The count of this clone is one. The gene calls are TRBV5-1 and TRBJ1-2; D uncertain. The CDR3 runs to 13 residues. Germline V gene data show CDR1 as SGHRS and CDR2 as YFSETQ. V lost 4 bases, J lost 3 bases, and 10 bases lay in between. The CDR3 DNA reads as TGCGCCAGCAGCCCAGAAAACCACTATGGCTACACCTTC. Protein product: CASSPENHYGYTF.

The V call is TRBV19, the J call TRBJ1-5; 7 bases are a match to TRBD1. The V gene end was trimmed by 9 bases and the J gene end by 4 bases; junction bases not matched to a gene: 12. Germline CDR1 reads LNHDA; CDR2 reads SQIVND (reference sequence). The CDR3 has 15 residues. Here the CDR3 DNA reads TGTGCCAGCAAAGGACAGGAAGTTTATAATCAGCCCCAGCATTTT. Translation: CASKGQEVYNQPQHF.

The chain couples TRBV11-1 to TRBJ2-5, with D possibly being TRBD1 (8 bases). The CDR3 covers 14 residues. The V gene's germline CDR1 is SGHAT and CDR2 FQDESV (reference sequence). V lost 4 bases and J 4 bases, leaving 13 bases between the germline ends. Written as DNA, the CDR3 is TGTGCCAGCAGCTCGGACAGGGAGGGAGAGACCCAGTACTTC. It codes for CASSSDREGETQYF.

This sequence joins TRBV28 and TRBJ1-5, with D perhaps TRBD1 (6 bases). CDR3 size: 13 residues. V shed 2 bases and J shed 6 bases, with 8 bases lying between them. The germline V gene has CDR1 MDHEN and CDR2 SYDVKM. As DNA, the CDR3 is TGTGCCAGCAGTTTACAGGGGCGTCAGCCCCAGCATTTT. Translating it yields CASSLQGRQPQHF. Variable domain in full (rest from reference TRBV28 and TRBJ1-5): DVKVTQSSRYLVKRTGEKVFLECVQDMDHENMFWYRQDPGLGLRLIYFSYDVKMKEKGDIPEGYSVSREKKERFSLILESASTNQTSMYLCASSLQGRQPQHFGDGTRLSIL.

The gene calls are TRBV9 and TRBJ1-6; 9 bases are shared with TRBD1. The CDR3 runs to 15 residues. CDR1 SGDLS and CDR2 YYNGEE come from the germline V gene. Germline trimming cut 3 bases from V and 10 bases from J; bases unmatched to any gene: 8. CDR3 nucleotide sequence: TGTGCCAGCAGCGCCTATCGGGACAGGGAATCACCCCTCCACTTT. Translation gives CASSAYRDRESPLHF.

In DNA form, the CDR3 reads TGCGCCAGCAGCTTCGGCAGCGGGAGAAACGGGGAGCTGTTTTTT. Translating gives CASSFGSGRNGELFF. The chain uses TRBV5-1 and TRBJ2-2; 8 bases line up with TRBD2. The CDR3 consists of 15 residues. Germline V gene data show CDR1 as SGHRS and CDR2 as YFSETQ. The V and J ends lost 2 bases and 7 bases, in that order; junction bases with no gene match: 7.

The V call is TRBV18, the J call TRBJ1-6; D may be TRBD1 (5 bases). The germline CDR1 and CDR2 sequences are KGHSH and LQKENI. The CDR3 extends over 13 amino acids. Trimming pared 6 bases from V and 7 bases from J, leaving 10 bases between. CDR3 sequence reads: CASSGAENSPLHF. The CDR3 bases are TGTGCCAGCTCTGGGGCAGAGAATTCACCCCTCCACTTT.

The chain uses TRBV7-3 and TRBJ2-2; 11 bases align to TRBD2. Trimming removed 1 base from V and 0 bases from J; junction bases left unmatched: 7. The CDR3 has 19 amino acids. Germline V CDR1 and CDR2: SGHTA, FQGTGA. CDR3 protein: CASSLMGLAELANTGELFF. The CDR3, as DNA: TGTGCCAGCAGCTTAATGGGACTAGCGGAACTCGCGAACACCGGGGAGCTGTTTTTT.

CDR3 bases: TGTGCCAGCAGCCTGGCTGGACAGACCACAGATACGCAGTATTTT. Protein: CASSLAGQTTDTQYF. The chain joins TRBV28 to TRBJ2-3; possibly TRBD1 for D (6 bases). V lost 6 bases and J 2 bases, leaving 15 bases between the germline ends. Per the germline V gene, CDR1 is MDHEN and CDR2 is SYDVKM. This CDR3 has 15 residues.

V is TRBV18 and J is TRBJ2-7; 9 bases agree with TRBD1. The junction had 4 bases not matched to a gene; V was cut back by 6 bases and J by 1 base. This CDR3 spans 14 amino acids. CDR1 and CDR2 (germline): KGHSH, LQKENI. CDR3 DNA sequence: TGTGCCAGCTCCCGGACAGGGGTGTCCTACGAGCAGTACTTC. This sequence encodes CASSRTGVSYEQYF. Drawing the rest from reference TRBV18 and TRBJ2-7, the complete variable domain is NAGVMQNPRHLVRRRGQEARLRCSPMKGHSHVYWYRQLPEEGLKFMVYLQKENIIDESGMPKERFSAEFPKEGPSILRIQQVVRGDSAAYFCASSRTGVSYEQYFGPGTRLTVT.

The genes are TRBV19 and TRBJ1-5; 8 nucleotides line up with TRBD1. V dropped 7 bases and J dropped 5; count of bases not matched to a gene: 1. The germline V gene encodes CDR1 LNHDA and CDR2 SQIVND (reference sequence). The CDR3 loop spans 12 amino acids. The CDR3 region is CASTGGHQPQHF. Written as DNA, the CDR3 is TGTGCCAGTACAGGGGGCCATCAGCCCCAGCATTTT.

The rearrangement links TRBV7-9 to TRBJ1-6, with D possibly TRBD1 on 5 matching bases. The CDR3 contains 15 residues. CDR1 is SEHNR and CDR2 is FQNEAQ in the germline V gene (reference sequence). Between the trimmed V and J ends, which lost 5 bases and 6 bases, there was a span of 14 bases. In DNA form, the CDR3 reads TGTGCCAGCAGCGCCCGGCAGGGAGGTAATTCACCCCTCCACTTT. Protein product: CASSARQGGNSPLHF.

The CDR3 bases are TGTGCCAGTAGTATAATGCCACAGGGGATCGGGGAGCTGTTTTTT. It is translated as CASSIMPQGIGELFF. The chain combines TRBV19 with TRBJ2-2, with TRBD1 matching 7 bases. Germline V CDR1 and CDR2: LNHDA, SQIVND (reference sequence). V lost 2 bases to trimming and J lost 7 bases; unmatched junction nucleotides: 7. The CDR3 extends over 15 amino acids.

The J gene is TRBJ2-1, the V gene TRBV7-3, with TRBD2 matching over 10 bases. This CDR3 region has 16 residues. CDR1 and CDR2 (germline): SGHTA, FQGTGA. V lost 3 bases to trimming and J lost 7 bases; unmatched junction nucleotides: 9. The CDR3 bases are TGTGCCAGCAGCTTCCCGGGACTAGCGCGTGGGAATGAGCAGTTCTTC. Translating gives CASSFPGLARGNEQFF.

The chain carries TRBV3-1 (or the pseudogene TRBV3-2) and TRBJ2-7; weak D call: TRBD1 (6 bases). This CDR3 has 17 amino acids. The V and J ends lost 1 base and 0 bases respectively, with 16 bases between them. Germline loops: CDR1 LGHDT, CDR2 YNNKEL (reference sequence). CDR3 region: CASSQAAGGSASYEQYF. The CDR3 DNA follows: TGTGCCAGCAGCCAAGCGGCTGGGGGCAGTGCCTCCTACGAGCAGTACTTC.

The J gene is TRBJ2-7, the V gene TRBV27, with D maybe TRBD1 (5 bases). There are 13 residues in the CDR3. V gave up 3 bases and J gave up 4 bases, with 10 bases separating them. CDR1 is MNHEY and CDR2 is SMNVEV in the germline V gene (reference sequence). CDR3 residues: CASSLTEQYEQYF. The CDR3 DNA reads TGTGCCAGCAGTTTGACAGAGCAGTACGAGCAGTACTTC.